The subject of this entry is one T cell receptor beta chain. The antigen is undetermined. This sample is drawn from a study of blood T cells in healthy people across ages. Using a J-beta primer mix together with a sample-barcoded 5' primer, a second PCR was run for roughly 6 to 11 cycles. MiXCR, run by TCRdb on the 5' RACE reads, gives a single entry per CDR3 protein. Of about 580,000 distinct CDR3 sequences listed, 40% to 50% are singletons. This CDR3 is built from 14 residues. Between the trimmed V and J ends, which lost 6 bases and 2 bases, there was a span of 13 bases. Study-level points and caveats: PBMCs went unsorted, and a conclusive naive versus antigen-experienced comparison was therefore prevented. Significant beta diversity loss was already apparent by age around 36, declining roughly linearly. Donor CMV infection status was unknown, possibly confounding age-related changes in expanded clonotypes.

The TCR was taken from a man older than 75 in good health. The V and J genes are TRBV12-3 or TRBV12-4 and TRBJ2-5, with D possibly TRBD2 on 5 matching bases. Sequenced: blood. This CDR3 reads CASRRSSRQETQYF. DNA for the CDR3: TGTGCCAGCAGAAGATCTAGCAGACAAGAGACCCAGTACTTC.